The 17 T cell receptor beta chains in this list originate from one sample, sequenced in a study of T cells in Graves' hyperthyroidism and ophthalmopathy. TCR beta CDR3 region amplification was performed from RNA transcripts. The primer set for the first-round RT-PCR of the TCR CDR3 was HTBI. TCRdb passed the multiplex PCR reads through MiXCR, listing each CDR3 protein once. The table has about 400,000 distinct CDR3 sequences, over 10% seen once. Specimen: blood. These receptors all stem from a woman aged 18-29 years with Graves' hyperthyroidism.

This clonotype was recorded a few times. This chain connects TRBV5-1 to TRBJ2-7; the D gene is possibly TRBD1 (5 bases). The CDR3 contains 12 residues. Germline values: CDR1 SGHRS, CDR2 YFSETQ. Trimming took off 2 bases at V and 4 bases at J, with 7 bases between the two ends. CDR3 sequence reads: CASSFDSYEQYF. Written as DNA, the CDR3 is TGCGCCAGCAGCTTCGACAGTTACGAGCAGTACTTC.

This clonotype was found many times. The chain is built from TRBV6-5 and TRBJ2-7; TRBD1 aligns across 9 bases. Trimming at V came to 0 bases and at J to 2 bases, leaving 5 bases not matched to a gene. Germline-derived CDR1 and CDR2 are MNHEY and SVGAGI. The CDR3 is made up of 16 amino acids. The CDR3 DNA reads as TGTGCCAGCAGTTACTCCCCAGGACAGGGGCCCTACGAGCAGTACTTC. It yields the protein CASSYSPGQGPYEQYF.

This clonotype was counted many times. V gene TRBV11-2 combines with J gene TRBJ1-1; a weak D match, TRBD1 (6 bases). Between the trimmed V and J ends, which lost 1 base and 12 bases, there was a span of 15 bases. Germline V gene data show CDR1 as SGHAT and CDR2 as FQNNGV. The CDR3 length is 13 residues. The CDR3 region has the DNA TGTGCCAGCAGCTTAGTGGAGGGGGGGTTTTCTTTCTTT. It encodes CASSLVEGGFSFF.

This clonotype was seen at least ten times. The rearrangement links TRBV28 to TRBJ1-4; D is possibly TRBD1 (6 bases). The CDR3 spans 17 residues. V was shortened by 5 bases and J by 0 bases, with 16 bases between the two germline ends. Per germline, CDR1 MDHEN and CDR2 SYDVKM. The CDR3 nucleotides are TGTGCCAGCAGTACCCCCGCGGGGGCATCAACTAATGAAAAACTGTTTTTT. Protein: CASSTPAGASTNEKLFF.

This clonotype showed up many times. The CDR3 here is CASSPGESFYEQYF. In DNA, the CDR3 is TGTGCCAGCAGTCCCGGGGAGTCCTTCTACGAGCAGTACTTC. V is TRBV28 and J is TRBJ2-7, with D maybe TRBD2 (5 bases). The length of the CDR3 is 14 residues. Per germline, CDR1 MDHEN and CDR2 SYDVKM. V was shortened by 5 bases and J by 3 bases, with 14 bases between the two germline ends.

This clonotype was counted between two and nine times. A much larger clone lies one base from this, so it may be a read error. The chain combines TRBV28 with TRBJ2-3; 10 nucleotides agree with TRBD2. The CDR3 runs 19 residues. Germline values: CDR1 MDHEN, CDR2 SYDVKM. The chain's CDR3 is CAGSLGKLAGPMGTDTQYF. CDR3 coding DNA: TGTGCCGGCAGTTTAGGGAAACTAGCGGGACCAATGGGAACAGATACGCAGTATTTT.

This clonotype came up many times. The CDR3 sequence is CASSEEGTGELFF. The CDR3 nucleotides are TGTGCCAGCAGTGAAGAGGGCACCGGGGAGCTGTTTTTT. This rearrangement joins TRBV2 to TRBJ2-2; D uncertain. Trimming removed 1 base from V and 4 bases from J, with 4 bases in between. The germline V gene has CDR1 SNHLY and CDR2 FYNNEI. The CDR3 runs to 13 residues.

This clonotype was seen ten or more times. V usage is TRBV5-1 and J usage is TRBJ1-4; no reliable D call. V lost 4 bases and J 3 bases, leaving 13 bases between the germline ends. Germline CDR1 and CDR2: SGHRS and YFSETQ. This CDR3 contains 15 residues. In DNA, the CDR3 is TGCGCCAGCAGCCCGACCGTCGGCCCTAATGAAAAACTGTTTTTT. Encoded protein: CASSPTVGPNEKLFF.

The chain has TRBV20-1 and TRBJ2-2, with 7 nucleotides matching TRBD2. CDR3 length: 16 residues. With V trimmed by 0 bases and J by 1 base, 5 bases remained unmatched. Germline V gene data show CDR1 as DFQATT and CDR2 as SNEGSKA (reference sequence). Written as DNA, the CDR3 is TGCAGTGCTAGAGATCCGGGGAGGGGGAACACCGGGGAGCTGTTTTTT. It is translated as CSARDPGRGNTGELFF.

This clonotype was observed many times. The J gene is TRBJ1-1, the V gene TRBV2; D might be TRBD1 (5 bases). Germline CDR1 SNHLY, CDR2 FYNNEI. Trimming removed 7 bases from V and 4 bases from J, with 13 bases in between. The CDR3 runs to 13 residues. The DNA for the CDR3 is TGTGCCAGCACTAAGCGGGGGGGCACTGAAGCTTTCTTT. Residues: CASTKRGGTEAFF. Based on the CDR3 plus reference TRBV2 and TRBJ1-1, the full variable domain is EPEVTQTPSHQVTQMGQEVILRCVPISNHLYFYWYRQILGQKVEFLVSFYNNEISEKSEIFDDQFSVERPDGSNFTLKIRSTKLEDSAMYFCASTKRGGTEAFFGQGTRLTVV.

This clonotype has a count of ten or more. J is TRBJ2-4 and V is TRBV11-1; 8 bases are a match to TRBD1. V shed 5 bases, J shed 0 bases, and the junction held 6 bases outside the gene matches. This CDR3 contains 16 residues. CDR1 and CDR2 (germline): SGHAT, FQDESV (reference sequence). Written as DNA, the CDR3 is TGTGCCAGCAGCCTTGGGACAGGACTAGCCAAAAACATTCAGTACTTC. Protein product: CASSLGTGLAKNIQYF.

The J gene is TRBJ2-2, the V gene TRBV3-1; 8 nucleotides match TRBD2. This CDR3 has 18 amino acids. The V gene's germline CDR1 is LGHDT and CDR2 YNNKEL (reference sequence). V lost 1 base, J lost 4 bases, and 11 bases stayed unmatched. DNA for the CDR3: TGTGCCAGCAGCCAAGGGTTTGCGGGAGGCATGGGCACCGGGGAGCTGTTTTTT. It specifies CASSQGFAGGMGTGELFF.

This clonotype was counted ten times or more. The CDR3 sequence: CSAPDRTDEQFF. In nucleotides, the CDR3 is TGCAGTGCTCCCGACCGGACGGATGAGCAGTTCTTC. The chain joins TRBV20-1 to TRBJ2-1; D remains unclear. Looked up from germline, CDR1 is DFQATT and CDR2 is SNEGSKA (reference sequence). Trimming removed 5 bases from V and 8 bases from J, with 13 bases in between. The CDR3 covers 12 residues.

This clonotype was counted at least ten times. J is TRBJ2-1 and V is TRBV10-3; 8 positions match TRBD2. The CDR3 covers 15 residues. V lost 11 bases, J lost 0 bases, and 9 bases stayed unmatched. The germline V gene encodes CDR1 ENHRY and CDR2 SYGVKD. The CDR3 DNA follows: TGTGCCTCCCGAGTAGCGGGGAGCTCCTACAATGAGCAGTTCTTC. It yields the protein CASRVAGSSYNEQFF.

There are many counts of this clonotype. The V gene is TRBV2, the J gene TRBJ1-2, with 7 bases matching TRBD1. From germline, CDR1 is SNHLY and CDR2 FYNNEI. The junction had 17 bases not matched to a gene; V was cut back by 3 bases and J by 7 bases. This CDR3 is 17 amino acids long. The DNA of the CDR3 is TGTGCCAGCAGTGAGGTCAGGGGGAGGGTGGCTCCCCGTGGCTACACCTTC. Its protein product is CASSEVRGRVAPRGYTF.

This clonotype appeared many times. The chain has TRBV11-3 and TRBJ2-5; 9 nucleotides agree with TRBD2. The CDR3 runs to 15 residues. Trimming at V came to 1 base and at J to 5 bases, leaving 5 bases not matched to a gene. CDR1 SGHNT and CDR2 YENEEA come from the germline V gene. CDR3 sequence (DNA): TGTGCCAGCAGCTTAGTAGCGGGAGATCAGGAGACCCAGTACTTC. The encoded protein is CASSLVAGDQETQYF.

This clonotype came up many times. This chain uses TRBV12-3 or TRBV12-4 with TRBJ2-3, with unresolved D. V dropped 3 bases and J dropped 4 bases, with 8 bases sitting between them. This CDR3 spans 13 amino acids. The CDR3 sequence: CASSLVAADTQYF. The CDR3 DNA sequence: TGTGCCAGCAGTTTGGTGGCGGCAGATACGCAGTATTTT.